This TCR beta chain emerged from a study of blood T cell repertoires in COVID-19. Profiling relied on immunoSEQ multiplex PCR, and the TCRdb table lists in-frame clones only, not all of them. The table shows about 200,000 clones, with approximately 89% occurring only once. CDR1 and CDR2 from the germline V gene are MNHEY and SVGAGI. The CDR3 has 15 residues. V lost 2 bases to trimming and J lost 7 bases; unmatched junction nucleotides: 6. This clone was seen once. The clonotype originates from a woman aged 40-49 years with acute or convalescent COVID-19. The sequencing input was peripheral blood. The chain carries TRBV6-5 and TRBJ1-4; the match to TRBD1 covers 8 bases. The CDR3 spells CASSYETGVGEKLFF. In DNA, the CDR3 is TGTGCCAGCAGTTACGAGACAGGGGTCGGTGAAAAACTGTTTTTT.